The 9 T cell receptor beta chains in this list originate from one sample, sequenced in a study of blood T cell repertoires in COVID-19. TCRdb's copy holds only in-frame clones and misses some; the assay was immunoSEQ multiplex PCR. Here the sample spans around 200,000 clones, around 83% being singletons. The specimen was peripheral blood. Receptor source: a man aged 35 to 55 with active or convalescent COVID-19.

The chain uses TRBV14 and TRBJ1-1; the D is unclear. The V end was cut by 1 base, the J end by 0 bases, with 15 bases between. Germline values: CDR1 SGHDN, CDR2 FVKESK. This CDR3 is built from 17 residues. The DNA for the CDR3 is TGTGCCAGCAGCCAAGTGCCCGTGTGGGAGATGAACACTGAAGCTTTCTTT. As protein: CASSQVPVWEMNTEAFF.

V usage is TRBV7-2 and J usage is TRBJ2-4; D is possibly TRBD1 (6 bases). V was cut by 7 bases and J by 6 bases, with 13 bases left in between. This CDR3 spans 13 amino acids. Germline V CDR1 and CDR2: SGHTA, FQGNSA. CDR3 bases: TGTGCCAGCACCGGACAGTATATAAACATTCAGTACTTC. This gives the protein CASTGQYINIQYF.

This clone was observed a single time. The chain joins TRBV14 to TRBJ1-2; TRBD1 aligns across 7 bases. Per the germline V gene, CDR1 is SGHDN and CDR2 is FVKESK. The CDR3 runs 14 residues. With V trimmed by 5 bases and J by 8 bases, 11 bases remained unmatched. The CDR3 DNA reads TGTGCCAGCAGCGCTCAAACCGGGACAGAAGGCTACACCTTC. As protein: CASSAQTGTEGYTF.

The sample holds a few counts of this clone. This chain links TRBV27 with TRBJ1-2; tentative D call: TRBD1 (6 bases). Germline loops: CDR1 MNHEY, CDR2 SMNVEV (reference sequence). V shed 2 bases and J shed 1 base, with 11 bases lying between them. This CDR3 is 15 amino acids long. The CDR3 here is CASSLVGRGNYGYTF. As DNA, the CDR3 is TGTGCCAGCAGTTTAGTAGGCAGGGGTAACTATGGCTACACCTTC.

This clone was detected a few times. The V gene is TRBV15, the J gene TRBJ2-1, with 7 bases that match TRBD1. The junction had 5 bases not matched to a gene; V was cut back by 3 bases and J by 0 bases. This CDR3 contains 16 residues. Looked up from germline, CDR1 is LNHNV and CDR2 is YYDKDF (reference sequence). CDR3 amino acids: CATSRSRQGSYNEQFF. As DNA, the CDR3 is TGTGCCACCAGCAGGTCTAGACAGGGCTCCTACAATGAGCAGTTCTTC. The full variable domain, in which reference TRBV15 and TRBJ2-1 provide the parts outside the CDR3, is DAMVIQNPRYQVTQFGKPVTLSCSQTLNHNVMYWYQQKSSQAPKLLFHYYDKDFNNEADTPDNFQSRRPNTSFCFLDIRSPGLGDTAMYLCATSRSRQGSYNEQFFGPGTRLTVL.

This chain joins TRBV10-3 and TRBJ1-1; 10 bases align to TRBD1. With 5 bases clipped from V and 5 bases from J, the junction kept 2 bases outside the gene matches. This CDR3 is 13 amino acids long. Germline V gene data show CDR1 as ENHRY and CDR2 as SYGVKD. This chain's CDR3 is CAISRTGGTEAFF. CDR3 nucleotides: TGTGCCATCAGTAGGACAGGGGGAACTGAAGCTTTCTTT.

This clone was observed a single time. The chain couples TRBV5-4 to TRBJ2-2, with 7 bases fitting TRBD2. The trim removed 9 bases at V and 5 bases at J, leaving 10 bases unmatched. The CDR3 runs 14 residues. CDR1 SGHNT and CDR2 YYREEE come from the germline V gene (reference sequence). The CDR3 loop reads CATTRLGGTGELFF. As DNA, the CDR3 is TGTGCCACCACTAGACTGGGAGGGACCGGGGAGCTGTTTTTT.

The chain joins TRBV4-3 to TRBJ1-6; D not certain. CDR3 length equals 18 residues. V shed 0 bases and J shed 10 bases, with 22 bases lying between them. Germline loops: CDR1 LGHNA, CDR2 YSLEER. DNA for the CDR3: TGCGCCAGCAGCCAAGAGCTGGCAGTAATCGGGGTCCGGTCACCCCTCCACTTT. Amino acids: CASSQELAVIGVRSPLHF.

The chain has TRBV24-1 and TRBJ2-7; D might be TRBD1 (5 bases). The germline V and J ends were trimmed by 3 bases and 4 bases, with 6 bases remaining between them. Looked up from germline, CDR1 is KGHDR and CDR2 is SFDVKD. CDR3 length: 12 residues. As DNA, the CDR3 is TGTGCCACCAGTGATGCAGGGTACGAGCAGTACTTC. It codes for CATSDAGYEQYF.